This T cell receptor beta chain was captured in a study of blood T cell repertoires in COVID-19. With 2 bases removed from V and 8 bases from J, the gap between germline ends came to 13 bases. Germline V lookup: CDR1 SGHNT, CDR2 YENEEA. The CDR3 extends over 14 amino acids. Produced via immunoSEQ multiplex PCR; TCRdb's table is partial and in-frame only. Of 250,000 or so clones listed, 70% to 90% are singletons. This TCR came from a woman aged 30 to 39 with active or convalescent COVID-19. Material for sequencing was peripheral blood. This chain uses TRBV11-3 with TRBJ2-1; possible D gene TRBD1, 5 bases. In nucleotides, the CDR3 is TGTGCCAGCAGCTTAAGCAAGGGGTTCGATGAGCAGTTCTTC. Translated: CASSLSKGFDEQFF.